This T cell receptor beta chain was sequenced in a study of T cell responses to AZD1222 COVID-19 vaccine. TCRdb keeps only in-frame clones here, not all; method: immunoSEQ multiplex PCR. The sample carries over 130,000 clones, 90% recorded once. V shed 2 bases and J 8 bases; nucleotides not matched to a gene: 9. In germline, CDR1 is SGHVS, CDR2 FQNEAQ. The CDR3 has 15 residues. The rearrangement joins TRBV7-8 to TRBJ1-2; 9 nucleotides agree with TRBD1. This receptor was obtained from an adult who received the AZD1222 COVID-19 vaccine. The material was peripheral blood, obtained 28 days after the second AZD1222 dose. CDR3 nucleotides: TGTGCCAGCAGCTTAAGGGACAGGGAAACAGGGGGCTACACCTTC. Its translation: CASSLRDRETGGYTF.